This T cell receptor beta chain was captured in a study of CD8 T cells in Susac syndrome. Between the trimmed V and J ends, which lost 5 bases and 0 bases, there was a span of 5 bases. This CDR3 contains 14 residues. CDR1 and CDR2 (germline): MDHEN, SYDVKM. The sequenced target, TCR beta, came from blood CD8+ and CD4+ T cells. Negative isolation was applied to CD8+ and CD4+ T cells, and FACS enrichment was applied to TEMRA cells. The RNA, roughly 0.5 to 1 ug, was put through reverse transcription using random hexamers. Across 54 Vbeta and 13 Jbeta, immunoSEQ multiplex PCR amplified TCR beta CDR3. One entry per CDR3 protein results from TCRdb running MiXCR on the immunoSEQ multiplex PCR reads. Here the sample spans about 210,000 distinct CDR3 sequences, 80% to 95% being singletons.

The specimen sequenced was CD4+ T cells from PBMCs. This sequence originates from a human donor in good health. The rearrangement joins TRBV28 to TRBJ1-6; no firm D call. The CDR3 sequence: CASSPLSYNSPLHF. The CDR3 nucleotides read TGTGCCAGCAGTCCACTCTCCTATAATTCACCCCTCCACTTT.